This T cell receptor beta chain derives from a study of T cell changes during pregnancy in multiple sclerosis. Germline V gene lookup returns CDR1 LNHDA and CDR2 SQIVND (reference sequence). This CDR3 spans 14 amino acids. The V end was cut by 7 bases, the J end by 4 bases, with 16 bases between. Profiling relied on immunoSEQ multiplex PCR, and the TCRdb table lists in-frame clones only, not all of them. The top ten hold over 2.5% of the sample, which has tens of thousands of clones, roughly 92% seen once. The specimen was peripheral blood, collected in the third trimester of pregnancy. The chain uses TRBV19 and TRBJ1-2; D is possibly TRBD1 (5 bases). The source of this sequence is a female donor in good health, enrolled as a control in a pregnancy study. The CDR3 reads CASTAGPALYGYTF. CDR3 in DNA: TGTGCCAGTACTGCGGGACCGGCACTCTATGGCTACACCTTC. Drawing the rest from reference TRBV19 and TRBJ1-2, the complete variable domain is DGGITQSPKYLFRKEGQNVTLSCEQNLNHDAMYWYRQDPGQGLRLIYYSQIVNDFQKGDIAEGYSVSREKKESFPLTVTSAQKNPTAFYLCASTAGPALYGYTFGSGTRLTVV.